The entry below describes one TCR beta chain. This clone was found many times. Its antigen is still unknown. No much larger clone is present one base from it, and per-base qualities are unavailable. The CDR3 contains 14 residues, cysteine and phenylalanine counted. Only CDR3 DNA remains: 42 bases, in frame from the first base. CDR1 and CDR2 are read off the germline V gene as SGHAT and FQNNGV. Germline trimming amounts to 4 bases on V and 6 bases on J, with 2 as the count of junction bases outside the gene matches. Related bone marrow donors provided peripheral blood samples on the day of marrow donation. Peripheral blood and bone marrow mononuclear cells were isolated by Ficoll-Hypaque density centrifugation and cryopreserved. The sample belongs to a study of T cells after posttransplantation cyclophosphamide (dated by TCRdb to 2016 to 2017). Study-wide context: T cell repertoire reconstitution was tracked by TRB sequencing after myeloablative bone marrow transplantation in which posttransplantation cyclophosphamide was used as GVHD prophylaxis. Antigen receptor sequencing covered samples from some 36 PTCy-treated patients and some 15 of their related bone marrow donors. TRB sequencing was performed on blood from all 35 or so PTCy patients with 1-year posttransplant specimens. Up to roughly 3 additional blood samples from 2 to 5.2 years after transplant were also TRB-sequenced in 3 patients, as was pretransplant blood from a handful of patients. Because TRA and TRB clonality were tightly correlated in fewer than 10 samples, subsequent TCR analyses were focused on TRB only. Public TRB sequences were queried against a database of over 3,500 sequences associated with responses to pathogens, tumor antigens, self-antigens and alloantigens.

Genomic DNA was used for TRB sequencing, which was performed with the immunoSEQ assay at survey resolution or with the hsTCRB kit. From the authors' description of their analysis: The immunoSEQ software handled initial read processing, and the LymphoSeq R package was used for repertoire analyses. Clonality was computed as 1 minus normalized Shannon entropy, and a Gini coefficient was also calculated for each TRB dataset. Phenotypes of unsorted samples were inferred by mapping TRB sequences from sorted subsets of the recipient or donor onto unsorted samples of the same recipient. This is the immuneACCESS table as TCRdb keeps it, with only in-frame sequences that have V and J called. A part of the clones is gone; compared with another copy, unresolved V genes explain less than half, and the rest is unexplained. For V, J and clone size, that table is used; D and trimming come from the DNA. For this sample the table reports 35,000 to 45,000 clones, with no clone seen just once. 2% to 3% of the sample is held by the ten biggest clonotypes.

What the research found in general, with its limitations: Across about 40 patients, TRB clonality was highly associated with recipient CMV seropositivity and CMV reactivation, and PTCy diversity was similar to diversity in CNI/methotrexate controls. Donor-recipient similarity was low at 1-2 months but increased during the first year, and donor CD8+ memory clones often dominated later blood repertoires. The TRB repertoires of T cells infiltrating skin or the GI tract showed only limited overlap with the TRB repertoires found in blood.

Here the chain combines TRBV11-2 and TRBJ1-6; TRBD1 matches 8 bases in the middle. The origin of this receptor is a man aged 40-49 years in good health, CMV-negative, and a related stem cell transplant donor. Material: PBMCs. The CDR3 loop reads CASSSQGANSPLHF. In nucleotide form, the sequence is TGTGCCAGCAGCTCGCAGGGGGCTAATTCACCCCTCCACTTT.